This passage covers 12 T cell receptor beta chains from one sample sequenced in a study of blood T cell repertoires in COVID-19. TCRdb's copy holds only in-frame clones and misses some; the assay was immunoSEQ multiplex PCR. The sample has about 300,000 clones; nearly 90% are singletons. The sequenced sample consisted of PBMCs or T cells enriched from blood (not recorded which). These receptor sequences come from a woman in her fifties or sixties who had been exposed to COVID-19.

V usage is TRBV19 and J usage is TRBJ1-1; 8 bases are a match to TRBD1. CDR3 size: 16 residues. The V gene end was trimmed by 4 bases and the J gene end by 0 bases; junction bases not matched to a gene: 7. Germline V gives CDR1 LNHDA, CDR2 SQIVND (reference sequence). In DNA, the CDR3 is TGTGCCAGTAGTAACGACAGGGGATATATGAACACTGAAGCTTTCTTT. Protein: CASSNDRGYMNTEAFF. The full variable domain, in which reference TRBV19 and TRBJ1-1 provide the parts outside the CDR3, is DGGITQSPKYLFRKEGQNVTLSCEQNLNHDAMYWYRQDPGQGLRLIYYSQIVNDFQKGDIAEGYSVSREKKESFPLTVTSAQKNPTAFYLCASSNDRGYMNTEAFFGQGTRLTVV.

This sequence joins TRBV3-1 (or the pseudogene TRBV3-2) and TRBJ2-3; TRBD2 matches 7 bases. Germline loops: CDR1 LGHDT, CDR2 YNNKEL (reference sequence). Germline trimming cut 4 bases from V and 6 bases from J; bases unmatched to any gene: 13. The CDR3 covers 16 residues. The CDR3 protein is CASSLEGWRGRDTQYF. DNA for the CDR3: TGTGCCAGCAGCCTAGAAGGGTGGCGGGGGAGGGATACGCAGTATTTT.

The chain recombines TRBV11-2 with TRBJ2-3; TRBD2 matches 7 bases. Germline V lookup: CDR1 SGHAT, CDR2 FQNNGV. The CDR3 contains 16 residues. Trimming at V came to 6 bases and at J to 4 bases, leaving 13 bases not matched to a gene. The CDR3 bases are TGTGCCAGCAGTCCCCAAGGAGCGGGGATGGCAGATACGCAGTATTTT. Protein sequence: CASSPQGAGMADTQYF.

The V call is TRBV20-1, the J call TRBJ1-1; D unclear. V shed 7 bases and J shed 1 base, with 7 bases lying between them. Germline-derived CDR1 and CDR2 are DFQATT and SNEGSKA (reference sequence). CDR3 length equals 11 residues. CDR3 sequence reads: CSVTENTEAFF. The CDR3 DNA reads TGCAGTGTAACAGAGAACACTGAAGCTTTCTTT.

This chain joins TRBV28 and TRBJ1-2; D unclear. This CDR3 spans 14 amino acids. Germline V CDR1 and CDR2: MDHEN, SYDVKM. Between the trimmed V and J ends, which lost 1 base and 6 bases, there was a span of 12 bases. The CDR3: CASSLFEGIDGYTF. The CDR3, as DNA: TGTGCCAGCAGTTTATTCGAGGGTATAGATGGCTACACCTTC.

The chain uses TRBV10-3 and TRBJ2-3; D uncertain. The ends were cut back, 7 bases at V and 0 bases at J, with 11 bases in the middle. The germline V gene has CDR1 ENHRY and CDR2 SYGVKD. The CDR3 runs to 14 residues. DNA of the CDR3: TGTGCCATCAAAACAGCATCTAGCACAGATACGCAGTATTTT. Its protein product is CAIKTASSTDTQYF.

The chain uses TRBV18 and TRBJ2-1; perhaps TRBD1 as D (7 bases). Trimming shortened V by 2 bases and J by 8 bases, and 19 bases separated the two germline ends. The CDR3 covers 16 residues. Germline CDR1 and CDR2: KGHSH and LQKENI. CDR3 coding DNA: TGTGCCAGCTCACCAATGGTTATAGCAGGGGGGCATGAGCAGTTCTTC. Amino acid sequence: CASSPMVIAGGHEQFF. Drawing the rest from reference TRBV18 and TRBJ2-1, the complete variable domain is NAGVMQNPRHLVRRRGQEARLRCSPMKGHSHVYWYRQLPEEGLKFMVYLQKENIIDESGMPKERFSAEFPKEGPSILRIQQVVRGDSAAYFCASSPMVIAGGHEQFFGPGTRLTVL.

This chain uses TRBV5-1 with TRBJ2-2; D might be TRBD1 (6 bases). Germline V gene data show CDR1 as SGHRS and CDR2 as YFSETQ. Trimming removed 0 bases from V and 0 bases from J, with 15 bases in between. This CDR3 has 18 amino acids. This chain's CDR3 is CASSLDGTLLANTGELFF. The CDR3 nucleotides read TGCGCCAGCAGCTTGGATGGGACACTCCTGGCGAACACCGGGGAGCTGTTTTTT.

This chain links TRBV7-8 with TRBJ1-4; D uncertain. CDR3 length: 15 residues. Between the trimmed V and J ends, which lost 2 bases and 10 bases, there was a span of 17 bases. Germline V gene sequence: CDR1 SGHVS, CDR2 FQNEAQ. CDR3 in DNA: TGTGCCAGCAGCTTACTGCTTCCGGGAAGTGGAAAACTGTTTTTT. Its protein product is CASSLLLPGSGKLFF.

The chain joins TRBV6-5 to TRBJ2-7; no reliable D call. The CDR3 contains 11 residues. V was pared by 7 bases and J by 3 bases, with 7 bases between. Per germline, CDR1 MNHEY and CDR2 SVGAGI. The CDR3: CASIDFYEQYF. In DNA form, the CDR3 reads TGTGCCAGCATCGACTTCTACGAGCAGTACTTC.

A note on this clone: Other DNA sequences in this specimen translate into the identical CDR3. The CDR3 protein is CASSQVQGSYEQYF. The DNA of the CDR3 is TGTGCCAGCAGCCAAGTCCAGGGTTCCTACGAGCAGTACTTC. The chain has TRBV3-1 (or the pseudogene TRBV3-2) and TRBJ2-7; a weak D match, TRBD1 (5 bases). The CDR3 is 14 amino acids. Germline V gene sequence: CDR1 LGHDT, CDR2 YNNKEL (reference sequence). V lost 1 base, J lost 1 base, and 8 bases lay in between.

This clone was counted at least ten times. This chain joins TRBV28 and TRBJ2-2; the match to TRBD1 covers 7 bases. After removal of 7 bases from V and 3 bases from J, the junction contained 8 bases not matched to a gene. The CDR3 is 15 residues long. Germline V gene data show CDR1 as MDHEN and CDR2 as SYDVKM. The CDR3 nucleotides read TGTGCCAGCACAACCGGGACAGAAGACACCGGGGAGCTGTTTTTT. This translates into CASTTGTEDTGELFF.